These T cell receptor beta chains were read from a single sample in a study of T cell repertoires in aging, cancer and after chemotherapy. TCRdb independently ran MiXCR on the multiplex PCR reads; one entry per CDR3 protein. The table lists several thousand distinct CDR3 sequences, 53% of them singletons. The material sequenced was blood. Every receptor here comes from a human donor with a solid tumor. Each CDR3 is given with its conserved first and last residue. Each record gives: J gene, D gene, V gene, CDR3 length, CDR3 protein. The D gene is left open where the match is weak.

J gene: TRBJ1-2
D gene: TRBD1
V gene: TRBV25-1
CDR3 length: 12
CDR3 protein: CASSGHRGGYTF

J gene: TRBJ2-1
D gene: NA
V gene: TRBV20-1
CDR3 length: 11
CDR3 protein: CSARGGGGPFF

J gene: TRBJ1-3
D gene: TRBD1
V gene: TRBV5-8
CDR3 length: 16
CDR3 protein: CASSLPGQNTGNTIYF

J gene: TRBJ1-4
D gene: NA
V gene: TRBV6-1
CDR3 length: 14
CDR3 protein: CASSEGGADEKLFF

J gene: TRBJ1-6
D gene: NA
V gene: TRBV18
CDR3 length: 15
CDR3 protein: CASSPETAYNSPLHF

J gene: TRBJ1-3
D gene: TRBD1
V gene: TRBV6-5
CDR3 length: 15
CDR3 protein: CASSRGTASGNTIYF

J gene: TRBJ1-2
D gene: NA
V gene: TRBV24-1
CDR3 length: 13
CDR3 protein: CATSDRWDYGYTF

J gene: TRBJ1-4
D gene: TRBD1
V gene: TRBV27
CDR3 length: 18
CDR3 protein: CASRESRDRGPRYEKLFF

J gene: TRBJ1-3
D gene: NA
V gene: TRBV7-9
CDR3 length: 16
CDR3 protein: CASSLSIRDPGNTIYF

J gene: TRBJ2-7
D gene: TRBD2
V gene: TRBV6-5
CDR3 length: 16
CDR3 protein: CASKGTSGRDPYEQYF

J gene: TRBJ1-6
D gene: NA
V gene: TRBV7-2
CDR3 length: 15
CDR3 protein: CASTMGGSKNSPLHF

J gene: TRBJ2-7
D gene: NA
V gene: TRBV27
CDR3 length: 15
CDR3 protein: CASSSSTGGGYEQYF

J gene: TRBJ2-7
D gene: TRBD2
V gene: TRBV19
CDR3 length: 14
CDR3 protein: CASSLGLTHYEQYF

J gene: TRBJ2-2
D gene: TRBD2
V gene: TRBV28
CDR3 length: 13
CDR3 protein: CATSYSGAGELFF

J gene: TRBJ2-7
D gene: TRBD1
V gene: TRBV18
CDR3 length: 14
CDR3 protein: CASSRGQAPYEQYF

J gene: TRBJ2-3
D gene: NA
V gene: TRBV12-3/TRBV12-4
CDR3 length: 12
CDR3 protein: CASRFAGDTQYF

J gene: TRBJ1-1
D gene: NA
V gene: TRBV10-3
CDR3 length: 12
CDR3 protein: CAISGGLTEAFF

J gene: TRBJ1-2
D gene: NA
V gene: TRBV6-5
CDR3 length: 13
CDR3 protein: CASSPSGNYGYTF

J gene: TRBJ1-5
D gene: TRBD1
V gene: TRBV28
CDR3 length: 16
CDR3 protein: CASSTVGQGPYQPQHF

J gene: TRBJ1-1
D gene: TRBD1
V gene: TRBV5-1
CDR3 length: 14
CDR3 protein: CASSFTTGDTEAFF

J gene: TRBJ2-2
D gene: NA
V gene: TRBV12-3/TRBV12-4
CDR3 length: 16
CDR3 protein: CASSYSLASNTGELFF

J gene: TRBJ2-7
D gene: NA
V gene: TRBV20-1
CDR3 length: 12
CDR3 protein: CSAIAPPYEQYF

J gene: TRBJ1-6
D gene: NA
V gene: TRBV27
CDR3 length: 14
CDR3 protein: CASNSRGPNSPLHF

J gene: TRBJ2-7
D gene: TRBD2
V gene: TRBV7-6
CDR3 length: 15
CDR3 protein: CASSLTSGRTYEQYF

J gene: TRBJ1-2
D gene: TRBD1
V gene: TRBV6-5
CDR3 length: 13
CDR3 protein: CASRTDRDYGYTF

J gene: TRBJ1-6
D gene: NA
V gene: TRBV6-5
CDR3 length: 17
CDR3 protein: CASSYSKAGVYNSPLHF

J gene: TRBJ2-3
D gene: NA
V gene: TRBV5-1
CDR3 length: 15
CDR3 protein: CASSLAFGPGWTQYF

J gene: TRBJ1-1
D gene: TRBD1
V gene: TRBV10-1
CDR3 length: 15
CDR3 protein: CASSLNRGVGTEAFF

J gene: TRBJ2-3
D gene: NA
V gene: TRBV6-5
CDR3 length: 14
CDR3 protein: CASSYSTDTDTQYF

J gene: TRBJ1-4
D gene: NA
V gene: TRBV20-1
CDR3 length: 13
CDR3 protein: CSARGQGVEKLFF

J gene: TRBJ1-4
D gene: TRBD1
V gene: TRBV6-4
CDR3 length: 13
CDR3 protein: CASSRGQGEKLFF

J gene: TRBJ2-1
D gene: NA
V gene: TRBV20-1
CDR3 length: 14
CDR3 protein: CSARDASEVNEQFF

J gene: TRBJ2-7
D gene: NA
V gene: TRBV19
CDR3 length: 16
CDR3 protein: CVSSSFGQERTYEQYF

J gene: TRBJ2-1
D gene: NA
V gene: TRBV7-9
CDR3 length: 14
CDR3 protein: CASSFGSSYNEQFF

J gene: TRBJ1-1
D gene: NA
V gene: TRBV5-6
CDR3 length: 14
CDR3 protein: CASSWGTANTEAFF

J gene: TRBJ1-1
D gene: NA
V gene: TRBV6-1
CDR3 length: 12
CDR3 protein: CASSESGRKAFF

J gene: TRBJ1-2
D gene: TRBD1
V gene: TRBV20-1
CDR3 length: 15
CDR3 protein: CSATGTGGFVYGYTF

J gene: TRBJ2-7
D gene: TRBD1
V gene: TRBV24-1
CDR3 length: 15
CDR3 protein: CATSDTGGDPYEQYF

J gene: TRBJ2-3
D gene: TRBD2
V gene: TRBV7-2
CDR3 length: 15
CDR3 protein: CASSEGLAGGDTQYF

J gene: TRBJ1-1
D gene: NA
V gene: TRBV10-1
CDR3 length: 16
CDR3 protein: CASSFKIWAGNTEAFF

J gene: TRBJ1-3
D gene: TRBD1
V gene: TRBV7-9
CDR3 length: 16
CDR3 protein: CASSLRDRASGNTIYF